This TCR beta chain came from a study of cytomegalovirus exposure and HLA in healthy donors. In germline, CDR1 is MNHEY, CDR2 SVGAGI. The CDR3 runs to 14 residues. J was trimmed by 4 bases and V by 5 bases; bases with no gene match: 5. The primer mix had 60 Vbeta and 13 Jbeta primers. The table came from immunoSEQ multiplex PCR; TCRdb's copy has only in-frame clones and leaves some out. This sample yields under 200,000 clones, of which 80% are seen a single time; about 1.3% belongs to the top ten. The sample comprised PBMCs. The genes are TRBV6-5 and TRBJ1-1; 9 bases are shared with TRBD1. This TCR was recovered from a woman aged 45-65 years in good health and CMV-seronegative. CDR3 DNA: TGTGCCAGCAGTAGGGACAGGGAGGGCACTGAAGCTTTCTTT. Its protein product is CASSRDREGTEAFF.